The entry below gives a single TCR beta chain sequence along with its context. This clonotype has a count of ten or more. Its antigen has not been determined. No much larger clone is present one base from it, and per-base qualities are unavailable. This entry is derived from a study of CD8 T cells in ankylosing spondylitis (dated by TCRdb to the late 2010s). A note on the overall study: The study set out to find disease-linked TCR variants by profiling T cell receptor beta repertoires in ankylosing spondylitis patients and healthy donors. The full study cohort comprised roughly 24 ankylosing spondylitis patients and 85 to 120 healthy donors. Peripheral blood samples were taken, and synovial fluid was additionally collected from ankylosing spondylitis patients. Summary of the overall study and its limitations: According to the report, matched synovial fluid samples from ankylosing spondylitis patients were significantly enriched for the disease-linked clones. The disease-linked clones showed a CD8+ phenotype and occurred at relatively low frequencies in peripheral blood. Some of the motif variants had been reported before in the synovial fluid and blood of reactive arthritis patients, a finding that suggests common disease-initiation mechanisms. A TCR beta motif made up of seven or eight highly homologous amino acid variants appeared to be characteristic of blood from ankylosing spondylitis patients.

V is reduced by 3 bases and J by 0 bases, leaving a spacing of 10 bases between them. The CDR3 starts with the cysteine, ends with the phenylalanine, and has 15 residues. The read is trimmed to its CDR3 DNA, 45 bases read in frame from base 1. Sequencing took place on an Illumina HiSeq 2500. TCR beta libraries were prepared by quantitative 5'-RACE with molecular barcodes. The paper's data handling went like this. A new computational method based on a probabilistic model of VDJ rearrangement was used to identify disease-linked TCR variants. Using fastp trimming at Q25 and MiXCR clonotype assembly, TCRdb reanalyzed the public sequencing data and kept in-frame beta chains. When rows share a CDR3 protein, they turn into one entry using the most common DNA and genes. The V and J calls and clone size come from TCRdb's table, not from the authors' own analysis. The sample contains about 210,000 distinct CDR3 sequences, around 8% of them found a single time. Approximately 4.8% of the sample lies in the top ten.

The sequence derives from a female donor with ankylosing spondylitis or in good health (not recorded which). The chain was built from TRBV12-3 or TRBV12-4 and TRBJ2-3; no confident D gene assignment can be made. The specimen was blood, either unsorted or a sorted T cell fraction (not recorded which). The CDR3 protein sequence reads: CASSFDTTSTDTQYF. Read as DNA, the sequence is TGTGCCAGCAGTTTTGACACCACTAGCACAGATACGCAGTATTTT.